This entry describes one T cell receptor beta chain. This specimen belongs to a study of blood T cell repertoires in COVID-19. Study at large: There were acute and convalescent COVID-19 samples, and they came from the United States, Italy and Spain. T cells, B-cell-depleted T cells, or PBMCs supplied cDNA or gDNA.

Per the germline V gene, CDR1 is KGHDR and CDR2 is SFDVKD. This CDR3 spans 15 amino acids. The V gene end was trimmed by 3 bases and the J gene end by 7 bases; junction bases not matched to a gene: 7. Here immunoSEQ multiplex PCR was the method, and the copy in TCRdb shows in-frame clones only, minus some. The repertoire holds about 76,000 clones, with 70% to 80% as singletons. This sequence was found in a human donor in a cohort sampled during active COVID-19. The chain has TRBV24-1 and TRBJ2-5, with 10 bases identical to TRBD1. The sequenced sample was peripheral blood. Here the CDR3 DNA reads TGTGCCACCAGTGATGACAGGGGGCGAACAATGACCCAGTACTTC. Its protein product is CATSDDRGRTMTQYF.